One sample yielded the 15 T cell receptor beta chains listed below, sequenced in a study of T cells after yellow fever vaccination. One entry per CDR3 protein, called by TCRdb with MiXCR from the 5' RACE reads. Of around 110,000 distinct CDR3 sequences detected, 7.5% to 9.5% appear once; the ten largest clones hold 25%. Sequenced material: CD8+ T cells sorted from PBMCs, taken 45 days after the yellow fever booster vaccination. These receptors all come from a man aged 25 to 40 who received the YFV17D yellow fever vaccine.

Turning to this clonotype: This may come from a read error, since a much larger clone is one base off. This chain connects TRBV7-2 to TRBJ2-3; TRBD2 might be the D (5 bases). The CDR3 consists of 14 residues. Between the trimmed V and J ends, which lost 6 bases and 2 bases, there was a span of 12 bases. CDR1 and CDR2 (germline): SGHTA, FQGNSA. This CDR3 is CASRSLTTTDTQYF. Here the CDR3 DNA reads TGTGCCAGCAGATCCTTGACTACCACAGATACGCAGTATTTT.

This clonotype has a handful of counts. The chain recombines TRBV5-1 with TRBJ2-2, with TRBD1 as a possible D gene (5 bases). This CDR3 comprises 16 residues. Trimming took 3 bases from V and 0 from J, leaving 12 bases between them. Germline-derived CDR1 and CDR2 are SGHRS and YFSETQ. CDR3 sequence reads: CASSWADTTNTGELFF. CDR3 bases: TGCGCCAGCAGCTGGGCGGACACGACGAACACCGGGGAGCTGTTTTTT.

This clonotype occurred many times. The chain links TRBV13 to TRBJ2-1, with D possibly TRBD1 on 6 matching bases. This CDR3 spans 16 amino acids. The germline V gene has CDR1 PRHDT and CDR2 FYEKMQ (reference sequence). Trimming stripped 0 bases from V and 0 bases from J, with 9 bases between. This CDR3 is CASSLGGGVSYNEQFF. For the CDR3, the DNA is TGTGCCAGCAGCTTAGGAGGGGGAGTCTCCTACAATGAGCAGTTCTTC.

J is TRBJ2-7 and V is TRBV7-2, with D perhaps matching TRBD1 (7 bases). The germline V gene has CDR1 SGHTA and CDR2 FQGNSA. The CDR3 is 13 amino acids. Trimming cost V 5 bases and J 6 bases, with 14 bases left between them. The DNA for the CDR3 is TGTGCCAGCAGCCCGGAGGGGGCTAGCGAGCAGTACTTC. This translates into CASSPEGASEQYF.

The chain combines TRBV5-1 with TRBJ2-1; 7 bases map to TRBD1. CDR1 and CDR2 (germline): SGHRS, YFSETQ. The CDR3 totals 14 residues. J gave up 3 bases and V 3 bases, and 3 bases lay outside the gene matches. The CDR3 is CASSWGTDYNEQFF. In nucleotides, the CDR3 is TGCGCCAGCAGCTGGGGGACAGACTACAATGAGCAGTTCTTC.

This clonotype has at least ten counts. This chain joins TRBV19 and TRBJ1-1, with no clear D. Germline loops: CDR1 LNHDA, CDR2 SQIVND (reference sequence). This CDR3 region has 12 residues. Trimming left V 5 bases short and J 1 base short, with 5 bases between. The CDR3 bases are TGTGCCAGTAGTTCGGGGAACACTGAAGCTTTCTTT. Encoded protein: CASSSGNTEAFF.

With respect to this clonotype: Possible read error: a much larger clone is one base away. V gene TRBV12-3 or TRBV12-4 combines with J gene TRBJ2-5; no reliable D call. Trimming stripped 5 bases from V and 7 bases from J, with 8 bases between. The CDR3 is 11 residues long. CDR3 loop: CASSESATQYF. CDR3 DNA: TGTGCCAGCAGTGAAAGCGCGACCCAGTACTTC.

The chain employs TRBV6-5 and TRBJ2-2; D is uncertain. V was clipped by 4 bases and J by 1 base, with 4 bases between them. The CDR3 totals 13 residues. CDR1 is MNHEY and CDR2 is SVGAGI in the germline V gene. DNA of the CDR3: TGTGCCAGCAGTTTCAGGAACACCGGGGAGCTGTTTTTT. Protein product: CASSFRNTGELFF.

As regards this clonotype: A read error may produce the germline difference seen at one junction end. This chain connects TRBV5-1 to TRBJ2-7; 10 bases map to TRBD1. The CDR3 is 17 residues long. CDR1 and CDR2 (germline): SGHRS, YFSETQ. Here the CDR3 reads CASSEGTGARQHAGPQF. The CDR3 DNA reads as TGCGCCAGCAGCGAGGGGACAGGGGCAAGACAACACGCTGGCCCTCAATTC.

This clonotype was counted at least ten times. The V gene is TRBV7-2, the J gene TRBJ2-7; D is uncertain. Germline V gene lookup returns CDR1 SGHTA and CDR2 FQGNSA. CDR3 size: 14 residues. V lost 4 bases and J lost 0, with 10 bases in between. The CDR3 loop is CASSSSLSSYEQYF. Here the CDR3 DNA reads TGTGCCAGCAGCTCCTCCCTGAGCTCCTACGAGCAGTACTTC.

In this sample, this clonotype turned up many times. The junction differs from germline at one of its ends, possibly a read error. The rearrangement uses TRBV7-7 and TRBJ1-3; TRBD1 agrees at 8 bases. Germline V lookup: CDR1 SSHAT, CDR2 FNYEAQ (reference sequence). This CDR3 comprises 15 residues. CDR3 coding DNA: TGTGCTAGCAGCTCATCGGACAGGGTGGCTGACACCATATATTTT. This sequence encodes CASSSSDRVADTIYF.

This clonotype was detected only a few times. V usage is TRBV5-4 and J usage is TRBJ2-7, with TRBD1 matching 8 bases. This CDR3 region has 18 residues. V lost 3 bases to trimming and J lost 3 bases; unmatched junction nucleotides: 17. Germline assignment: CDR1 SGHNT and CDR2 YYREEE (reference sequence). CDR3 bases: TGTGCCAGCAGCTCAGGACCGACAGGGGAGGACCTCTTCTACGAGCAGTACTTC. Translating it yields CASSSGPTGEDLFYEQYF.

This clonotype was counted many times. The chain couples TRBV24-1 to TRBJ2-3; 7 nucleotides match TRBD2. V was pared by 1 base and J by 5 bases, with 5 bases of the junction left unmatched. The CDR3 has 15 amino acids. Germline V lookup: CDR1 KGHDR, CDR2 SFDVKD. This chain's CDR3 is CATSDFGTTVDTQYF. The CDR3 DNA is TGTGCCACCAGTGATTTTGGGACTACCGTAGATACGCAGTATTTT.

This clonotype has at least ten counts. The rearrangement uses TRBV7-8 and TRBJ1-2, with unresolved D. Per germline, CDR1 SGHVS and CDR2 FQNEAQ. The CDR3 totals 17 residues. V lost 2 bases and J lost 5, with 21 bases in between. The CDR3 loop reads CASSLFPPTEAIYGYTF. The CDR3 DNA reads TGTGCCAGCAGCTTATTCCCTCCGACGGAGGCAATATATGGCTACACCTTC.

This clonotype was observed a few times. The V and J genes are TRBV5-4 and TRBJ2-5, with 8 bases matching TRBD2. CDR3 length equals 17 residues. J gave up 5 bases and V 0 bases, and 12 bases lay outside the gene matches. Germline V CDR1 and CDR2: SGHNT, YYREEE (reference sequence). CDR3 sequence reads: CASSLVGGGLAPETQYF. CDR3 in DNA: TGTGCCAGCAGCTTGGTTGGGGGCGGACTAGCCCCGGAGACCCAGTACTTC.